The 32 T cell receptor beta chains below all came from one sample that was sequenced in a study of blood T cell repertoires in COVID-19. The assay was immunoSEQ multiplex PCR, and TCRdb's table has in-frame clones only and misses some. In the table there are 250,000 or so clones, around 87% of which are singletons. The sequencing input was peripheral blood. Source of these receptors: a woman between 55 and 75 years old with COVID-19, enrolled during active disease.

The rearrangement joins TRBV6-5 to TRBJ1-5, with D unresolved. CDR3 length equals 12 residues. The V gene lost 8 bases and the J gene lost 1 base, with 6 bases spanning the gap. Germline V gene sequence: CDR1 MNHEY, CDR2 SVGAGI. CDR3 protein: CASGRSNQPQHF. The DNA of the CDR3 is TGTGCCAGCGGCAGGAGCAATCAGCCCCAGCATTTT.

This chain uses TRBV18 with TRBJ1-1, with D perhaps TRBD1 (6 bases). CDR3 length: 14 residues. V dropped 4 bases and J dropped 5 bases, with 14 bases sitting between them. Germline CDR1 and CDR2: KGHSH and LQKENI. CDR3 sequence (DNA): TGTGCCAGCTCACGGTTAGGGGGAACGACTGAAGCTTTCTTT. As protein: CASSRLGGTTEAFF.

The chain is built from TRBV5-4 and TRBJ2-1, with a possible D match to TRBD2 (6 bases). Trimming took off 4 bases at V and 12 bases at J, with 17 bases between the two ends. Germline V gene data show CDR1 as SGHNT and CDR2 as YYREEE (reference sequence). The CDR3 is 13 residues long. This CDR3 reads CASSQEGRERQFF. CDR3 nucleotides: TGTGCCAGCAGCCAGGAGGGAAGGGAAAGGCAGTTCTTC. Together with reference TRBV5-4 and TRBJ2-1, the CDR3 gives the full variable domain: ETGVTQSPTHLIKTRGQQVTLRCSSQSGHNTVSWYQQALGQGPQFIFQYYREEENGRGNFPPRFSGLQFPNYSSELNVNALELDDSALYLCASSQEGRERQFFGPGTRLTVL.

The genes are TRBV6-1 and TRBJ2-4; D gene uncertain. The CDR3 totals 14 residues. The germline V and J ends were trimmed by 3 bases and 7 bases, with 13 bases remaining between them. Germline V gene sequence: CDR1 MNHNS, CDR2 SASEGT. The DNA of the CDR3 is TGTGCCAGCAGTGAGTTGGGCGAGTTGAACATTCAGTACTTC. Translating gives CASSELGELNIQYF.

The CDR3 DNA reads TGTGCCAGCAGTCTAGGGACAGCAACTGAAGCTTTCTTT. The encoded protein is CASSLGTATEAFF. The gene calls are TRBV27 and TRBJ1-1; TRBD1 aligns across 7 bases. V gave up 5 bases and J gave up 5 bases; unmatched junction bases: 5. The CDR3 covers 13 residues. Looked up from germline, CDR1 is MNHEY and CDR2 is SMNVEV (reference sequence).

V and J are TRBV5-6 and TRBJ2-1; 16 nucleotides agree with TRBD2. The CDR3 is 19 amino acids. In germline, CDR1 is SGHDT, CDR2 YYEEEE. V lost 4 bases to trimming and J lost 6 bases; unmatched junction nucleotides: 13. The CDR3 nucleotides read TGTGCCAGCAGCCTGGGACTAGCGGGAGGGCCTCTATGGGGCAATGAGCAGTTCTTC. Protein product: CASSLGLAGGPLWGNEQFF.

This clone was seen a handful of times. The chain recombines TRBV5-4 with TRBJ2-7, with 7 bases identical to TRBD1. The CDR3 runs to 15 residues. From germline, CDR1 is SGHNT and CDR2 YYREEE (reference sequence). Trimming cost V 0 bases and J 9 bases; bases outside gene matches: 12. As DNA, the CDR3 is TGTGCCAGCAGCTTGGAAGGGGGCAGGGGCCGTAGGCAGTACTTC. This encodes CASSLEGGRGRRQYF.

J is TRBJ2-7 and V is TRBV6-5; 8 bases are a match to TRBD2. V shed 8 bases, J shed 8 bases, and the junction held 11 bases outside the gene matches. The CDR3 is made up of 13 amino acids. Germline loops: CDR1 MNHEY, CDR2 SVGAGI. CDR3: CASEAGGISKQYF. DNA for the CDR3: TGTGCCAGCGAGGCGGGAGGTATTTCAAAGCAGTACTTC.

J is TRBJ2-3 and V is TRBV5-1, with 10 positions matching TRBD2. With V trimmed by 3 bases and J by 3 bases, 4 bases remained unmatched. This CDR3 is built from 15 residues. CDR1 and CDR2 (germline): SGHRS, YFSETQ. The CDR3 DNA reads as TGCGCCAGCAGCTCCGGACTAGCGGCGACAGATACGCAGTATTTT. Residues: CASSSGLAATDTQYF.

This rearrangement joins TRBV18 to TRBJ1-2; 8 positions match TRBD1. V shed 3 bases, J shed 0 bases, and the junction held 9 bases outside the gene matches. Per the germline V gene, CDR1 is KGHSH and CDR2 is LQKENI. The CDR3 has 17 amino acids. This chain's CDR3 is CASSPGQGLLTNYGYTF. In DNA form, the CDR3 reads TGTGCCAGCTCACCCGGACAGGGTCTTTTGACTAACTATGGCTACACCTTC.

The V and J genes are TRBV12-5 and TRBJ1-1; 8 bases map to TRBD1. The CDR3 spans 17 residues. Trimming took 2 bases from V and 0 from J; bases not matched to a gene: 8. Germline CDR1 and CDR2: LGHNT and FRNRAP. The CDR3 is CASGLSTGAGMNTEAFF. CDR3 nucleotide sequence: TGTGCTAGTGGTTTGTCGACAGGGGCGGGTATGAACACTGAAGCTTTCTTT.

The CDR3 region is CASSEEGALQEAFF. The CDR3 bases are TGTGCCAGCAGTGAGGAGGGGGCTCTCCAAGAAGCTTTCTTT. The V call is TRBV2, the J call TRBJ1-1, with 7 nucleotides matching TRBD1. The CDR3 is 14 residues long. V lost 3 bases to trimming and J lost 8 bases; unmatched junction nucleotides: 9. CDR1 and CDR2 from the germline V gene are SNHLY and FYNNEI.

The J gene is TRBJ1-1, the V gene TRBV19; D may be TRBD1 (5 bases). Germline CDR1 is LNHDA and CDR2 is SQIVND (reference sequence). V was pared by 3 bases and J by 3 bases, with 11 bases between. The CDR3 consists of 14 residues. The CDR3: CASSIGGWDTEAFF. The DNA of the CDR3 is TGTGCCAGTAGTATCGGGGGTTGGGACACTGAAGCTTTCTTT.

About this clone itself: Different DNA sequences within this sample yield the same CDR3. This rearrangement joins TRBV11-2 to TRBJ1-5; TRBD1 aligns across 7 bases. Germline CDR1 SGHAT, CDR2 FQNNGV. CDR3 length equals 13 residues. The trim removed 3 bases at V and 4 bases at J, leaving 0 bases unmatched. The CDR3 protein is CASSLGQNQPQHF. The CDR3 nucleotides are TGTGCCAGCAGCTTGGGACAGAATCAGCCCCAGCATTTT.

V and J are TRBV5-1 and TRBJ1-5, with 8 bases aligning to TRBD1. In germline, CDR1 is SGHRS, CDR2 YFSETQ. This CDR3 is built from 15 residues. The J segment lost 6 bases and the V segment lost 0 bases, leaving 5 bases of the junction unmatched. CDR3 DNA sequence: TGCGCCAGCAGCTTGGCAGGGGGCGAAGTTCAGCCCCAGCATTTT. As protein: CASSLAGGEVQPQHF.

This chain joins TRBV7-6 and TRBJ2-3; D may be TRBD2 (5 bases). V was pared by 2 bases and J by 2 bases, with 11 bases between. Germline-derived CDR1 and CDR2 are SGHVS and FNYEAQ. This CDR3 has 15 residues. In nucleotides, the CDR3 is TGTGCCAGCAGCTTACGCGGGCTTAACACAGATACGCAGTATTTT. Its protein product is CASSLRGLNTDTQYF.

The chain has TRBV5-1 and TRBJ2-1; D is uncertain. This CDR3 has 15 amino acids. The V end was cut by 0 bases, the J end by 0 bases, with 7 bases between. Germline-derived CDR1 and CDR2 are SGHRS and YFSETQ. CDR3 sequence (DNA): TGCGCCAGCAGCTTGGATCTGAGCTCCTACAATGAGCAGTTCTTC. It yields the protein CASSLDLSSYNEQFF.

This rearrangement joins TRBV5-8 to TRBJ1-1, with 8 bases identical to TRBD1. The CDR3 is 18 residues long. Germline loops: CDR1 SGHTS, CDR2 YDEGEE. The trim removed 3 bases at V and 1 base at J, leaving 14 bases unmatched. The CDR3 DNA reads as TGTGCCAGCAGCTCCACGCAGGGGGCTATGGGATGGAACACTGAAGCTTTCTTT. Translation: CASSSTQGAMGWNTEAFF. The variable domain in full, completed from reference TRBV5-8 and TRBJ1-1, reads EAGVTQSPTHLIKTRGQQATLRCSPISGHTSVYWYQQALGLGLQFLLWYDEGEERNRGNFPPRFSGRQFPNYSSELNVNALELEDSALYLCASSSTQGAMGWNTEAFFGQGTRLTVV.

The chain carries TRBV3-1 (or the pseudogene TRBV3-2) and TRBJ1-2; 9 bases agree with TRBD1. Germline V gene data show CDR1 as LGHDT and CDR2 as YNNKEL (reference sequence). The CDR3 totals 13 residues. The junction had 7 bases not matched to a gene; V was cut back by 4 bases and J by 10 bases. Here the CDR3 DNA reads TGTGCCAGCAGCCGCAGTGGGACAGGGACCTACACCTTC. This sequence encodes CASSRSGTGTYTF.

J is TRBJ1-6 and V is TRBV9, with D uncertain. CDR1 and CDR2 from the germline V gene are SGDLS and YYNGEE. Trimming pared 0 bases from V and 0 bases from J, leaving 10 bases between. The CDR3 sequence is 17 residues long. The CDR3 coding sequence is TGTGCCAGCAGCGTAGAGCCAGGCGACTCCTATAATTCACCCCTCCACTTT. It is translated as CASSVEPGDSYNSPLHF.

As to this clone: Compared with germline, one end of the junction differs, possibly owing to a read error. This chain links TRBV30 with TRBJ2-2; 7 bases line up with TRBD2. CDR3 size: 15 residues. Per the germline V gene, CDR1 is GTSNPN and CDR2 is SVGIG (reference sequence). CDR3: CAWRTGTKNAGELFF. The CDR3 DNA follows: TGTGCCTGGCGGACCGGGACTAAGAACGCCGGGGAGCTGTTTTTT. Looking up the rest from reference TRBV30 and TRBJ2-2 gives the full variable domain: SQTIHQWPATLVQPVGSPLSLECTVEGTSNPNLYWYRQAAGRGLQLLFYSVGIGQISSEVPQNLSASRPQDRQFILSSKKLLLSDSGFYLCAWRTGTKNAGELFFGEGSRLTVL.

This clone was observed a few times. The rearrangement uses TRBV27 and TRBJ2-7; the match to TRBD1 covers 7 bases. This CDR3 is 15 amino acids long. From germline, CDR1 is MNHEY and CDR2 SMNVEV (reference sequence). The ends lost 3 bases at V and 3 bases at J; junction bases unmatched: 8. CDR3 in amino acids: CASSFFMSGGYEQYF. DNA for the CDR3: TGTGCCAGCAGTTTTTTTATGTCAGGGGGCTACGAGCAGTACTTC.

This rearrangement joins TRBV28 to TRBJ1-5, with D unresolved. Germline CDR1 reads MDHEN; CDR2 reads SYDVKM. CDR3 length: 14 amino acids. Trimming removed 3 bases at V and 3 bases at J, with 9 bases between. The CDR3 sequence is CASSFAAYNQPQHF. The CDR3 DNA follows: TGTGCCAGCAGTTTTGCGGCATACAATCAGCCCCAGCATTTT.

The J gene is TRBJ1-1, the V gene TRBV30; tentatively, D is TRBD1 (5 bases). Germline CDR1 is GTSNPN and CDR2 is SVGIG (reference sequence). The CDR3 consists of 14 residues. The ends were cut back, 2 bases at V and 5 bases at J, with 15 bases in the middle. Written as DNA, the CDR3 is TGTGCCTGGAGTAGAGGCAGGGAGGGAACTGAAGCTTTCTTT. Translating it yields CAWSRGREGTEAFF.

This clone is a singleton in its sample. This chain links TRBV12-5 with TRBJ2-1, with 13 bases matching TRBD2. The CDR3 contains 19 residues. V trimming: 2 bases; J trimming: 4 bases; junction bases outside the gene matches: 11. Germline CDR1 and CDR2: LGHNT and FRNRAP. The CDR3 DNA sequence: TGTGCTAGTGGTTTGCATGGGACTAGCGGGACCGCGGATTACAATGAGCAGTTCTTC. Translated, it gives CASGLHGTSGTADYNEQFF.

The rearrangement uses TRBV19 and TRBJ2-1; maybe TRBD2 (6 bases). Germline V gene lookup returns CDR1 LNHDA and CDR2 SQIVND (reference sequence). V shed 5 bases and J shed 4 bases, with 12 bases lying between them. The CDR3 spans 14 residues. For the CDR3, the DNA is TGTGCCAGTAGTCCCGGACGGGAGTACAATGAGCAGTTCTTC. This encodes CASSPGREYNEQFF.

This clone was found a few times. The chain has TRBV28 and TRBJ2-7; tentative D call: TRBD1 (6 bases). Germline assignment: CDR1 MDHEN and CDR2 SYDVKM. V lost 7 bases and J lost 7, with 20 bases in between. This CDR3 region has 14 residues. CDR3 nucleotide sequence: TGTGCCAGCAATACACAGGGTAAGGCTAGGGAGCAGTACTTC. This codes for CASNTQGKAREQYF.

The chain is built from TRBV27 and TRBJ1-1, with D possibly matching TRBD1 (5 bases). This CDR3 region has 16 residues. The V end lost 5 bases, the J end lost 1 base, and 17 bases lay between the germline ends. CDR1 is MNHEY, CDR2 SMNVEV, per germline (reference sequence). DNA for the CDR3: TGTGCCAGCAGTGCCTTAGGAAACCAGGGGAACACTGAAGCTTTCTTT. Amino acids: CASSALGNQGNTEAFF.

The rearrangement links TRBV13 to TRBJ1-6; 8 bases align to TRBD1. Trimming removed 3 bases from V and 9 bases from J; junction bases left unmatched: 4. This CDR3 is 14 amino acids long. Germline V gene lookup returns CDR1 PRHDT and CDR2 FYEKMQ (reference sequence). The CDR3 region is CASSFRDRSSPLHF. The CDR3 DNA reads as TGTGCCAGCAGCTTCCGGGACAGGTCTTCACCCCTCCACTTT.

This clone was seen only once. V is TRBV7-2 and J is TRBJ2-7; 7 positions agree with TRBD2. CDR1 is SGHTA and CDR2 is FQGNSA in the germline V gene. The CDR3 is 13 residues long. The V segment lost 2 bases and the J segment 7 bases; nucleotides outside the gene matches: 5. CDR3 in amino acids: CASSLPGGGEQYF. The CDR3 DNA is TGTGCCAGCAGCTTACCTGGGGGGGGAGAGCAGTACTTC.

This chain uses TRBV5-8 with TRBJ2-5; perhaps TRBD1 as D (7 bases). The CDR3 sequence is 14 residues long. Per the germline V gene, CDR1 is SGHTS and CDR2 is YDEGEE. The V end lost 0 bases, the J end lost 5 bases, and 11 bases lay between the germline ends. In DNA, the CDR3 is TGTGCCAGCAGCTTGGTCTCAGGGGGGGAGACCCAGTACTTC. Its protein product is CASSLVSGGETQYF.

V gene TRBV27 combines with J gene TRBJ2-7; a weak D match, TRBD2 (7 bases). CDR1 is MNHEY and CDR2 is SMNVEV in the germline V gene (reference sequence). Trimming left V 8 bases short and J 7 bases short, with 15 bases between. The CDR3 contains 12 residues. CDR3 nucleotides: TGTGCCAGCCATAGGGGGGGTGGGGAGCAGTACTTC. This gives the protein CASHRGGGEQYF.